The 4 T cell receptor beta chains reported below all come from one sample, sequenced in a study of regulatory T cells in long-lasting Graves disease. Documented time point: newly diagnosed GD, antithyroid drugs for less than 3 months. Construction of the TCR library relied on RNA isolated from PBMCs. Building of the TCR beta libraries involved iRepertoire HTBI primers and Arm-PCR of CDR3 regions. TCRdb called the multiplex PCR reads again in MiXCR, with one record for every CDR3 protein. The sample shows approximately 400,000 distinct CDR3 sequences, 14% to 15% of them seen only once. The sample was also linked to a second study, of T cells in Graves' hyperthyroidism and ophthalmopathy.

Sequencing used peripheral blood mononuclear cells (PBMCs), obtained at new diagnosis, from a patient treated with antithyroid drugs. The receptor source for this set is a woman in her thirties with Graves disease.

The chain is built from TRBV14 and TRBJ2-1; TRBD2 matches 11 bases. Germline lookup yields CDR1 SGHDN and CDR2 FVKESK. V was pared by 4 bases and J by 4 bases, with 6 bases of the junction left unmatched. This CDR3 is built from 16 residues. The CDR3 bases are TGTGCCAGCAGCCCATTCACTAGCGGGGGATACAATGAGCAGTTCTTC. Its translation is CASSPFTSGGYNEQFF.

The V and J genes are TRBV5-1 and TRBJ2-3, with a possible D match to TRBD1 (6 bases). CDR1 and CDR2 from the germline V gene are SGHRS and YFSETQ. The CDR3 totals 14 residues. The V and J ends lost 4 bases and 3 bases respectively, with 12 bases between them. The CDR3 DNA sequence: TGCGCCAGCAGCCCAAGGACAGTGACAGATACGCAGTATTTT. Amino acid sequence: CASSPRTVTDTQYF.

V is TRBV6-1 and J is TRBJ1-1; no clear D gene. Trimming took off 6 bases at V and 8 bases at J, with 13 bases between the two ends. The CDR3 loop spans 12 amino acids. CDR1 and CDR2 from the germline V gene are MNHNS and SASEGT. CDR3 DNA: TGTGCCAGCAGGCCGGGGAATCGCGAAGCTTTCTTT. Amino acids: CASRPGNREAFF.

The chain employs TRBV5-6 and TRBJ1-2, with a weak D call TRBD1 (6 bases). The CDR3 sequence is 14 residues long. CDR1 SGHDT and CDR2 YYEEEE come from the germline V gene. The V and J ends lost 4 bases and 5 bases respectively, with 15 bases between them. The chain's CDR3 is CASSQAGRGYGYTF. CDR3 DNA sequence: TGTGCCAGCAGCCAGGCCGGCAGGGGTTATGGCTACACCTTC.